One and the same sample provided the 24 T cell receptor beta chains below, sequenced in a study of T cells in localized non-small cell lung cancer. Clones were sequenced by immunoSEQ multiplex PCR, and TCRdb holds only the in-frame ones, with some missing. The sample gives about 24,000 clones, about 80% of which show up once; more than 4.5% is in the top ten. This sample comprised PBMCs, obtained before any cancer treatment. These receptors were taken from a man aged 35-69 years with stage II lung adenocarcinoma.

This sequence joins TRBV27 and TRBJ2-7; 8 bases line up with TRBD1. J was trimmed by 6 bases and V by 3 bases; bases with no gene match: 10. CDR1 MNHEY and CDR2 SMNVEV come from the germline V gene (reference sequence). The length of the CDR3 is 15 residues. This chain's CDR3 is CASSFLPGQGSEQYF. The DNA for the CDR3 is TGTGCCAGCAGTTTCCTCCCTGGACAGGGTAGCGAGCAGTACTTC.

This clone has a handful of counts. V gene TRBV9 combines with J gene TRBJ1-3; D gene ambiguous. The CDR3 runs 15 residues. CDR1 is SGDLS and CDR2 is YYNGEE in the germline V gene. Trimming took off 0 bases at V and 1 base at J, with 8 bases between the two ends. Written as DNA, the CDR3 is TGTGCCAGCAGCGTAGCTACCGGTTCTGGAAACACCATATATTTT. Encoded protein: CASSVATGSGNTIYF.

The chain is built from TRBV9 and TRBJ1-5; possible D gene TRBD1, 5 bases. CDR3 length: 14 residues. Trimming stripped 0 bases from V and 4 bases from J, with 8 bases between. The germline V gene encodes CDR1 SGDLS and CDR2 YYNGEE. CDR3 in amino acids: CASSVGGENQPQHF. CDR3 sequence (DNA): TGTGCCAGCAGCGTAGGGGGGGAAAATCAGCCCCAGCATTTT.

J is TRBJ2-1 and V is TRBV6-1, with TRBD1 identical over 10 bases. J was trimmed by 2 bases and V by 8 bases; bases with no gene match: 3. CDR3 length: 14 residues. Germline assignment: CDR1 MNHNS and CDR2 SASEGT. As DNA, the CDR3 is TGTGCCAGCGAAGACAGGGGGCCCTACAATGAGCAGTTCTTC. Translated, it gives CASEDRGPYNEQFF.

The chain combines TRBV4-2 with TRBJ2-1; the match to TRBD2 covers 10 bases. Germline V gene lookup returns CDR1 LGHNA and CDR2 YNFKEQ. The V segment lost 4 bases and the J segment 0 bases; nucleotides outside the gene matches: 6. The CDR3 is made up of 17 amino acids. The CDR3 nucleotides are TGTGCCAGCAGCCCTCCCTTAGCGGGAGGCTCCTACAATGAGCAGTTCTTC. Its translation is CASSPPLAGGSYNEQFF.

The rearrangement links TRBV7-9 to TRBJ1-1; D is uncertain. V lost 1 base to trimming and J lost 6 bases, with 9 bases between them. The CDR3 has 13 amino acids. The germline V gene encodes CDR1 SEHNR and CDR2 FQNEAQ (reference sequence). CDR3 bases: TGTGCCAGCAGCTTAGTGACGGCGCCTGAAGCTTTCTTT. Encoded protein: CASSLVTAPEAFF.

The chain links TRBV12-5 to TRBJ2-2; the match to TRBD2 covers 7 bases. The CDR3 consists of 14 residues. The trim removed 5 bases at V and 7 bases at J, leaving 7 bases unmatched. Germline V CDR1 and CDR2: LGHNT, FRNRAP. The CDR3 region is CASGGGGHGGELFF. CDR3 sequence (DNA): TGTGCTAGTGGTGGGGGAGGGCACGGCGGGGAGCTGTTTTTT.

In DNA form, the CDR3 reads TGTGCCAGCAGCACAGACTCCTTTCCCGATGAGCAGTTCTTC. It specifies CASSTDSFPDEQFF. The V gene is TRBV7-2, the J gene TRBJ2-1; unclear D gene. Deletions cut 5 bases from V and 8 bases from J, with 16 bases between. The CDR3 has 14 residues. Germline V lookup: CDR1 SGHTA, CDR2 FQGNSA.

The chain joins TRBV5-1 to TRBJ1-6; 7 nucleotides line up with TRBD1. CDR1 is SGHRS and CDR2 is YFSETQ in the germline V gene. Trimming removed 3 bases from V and 5 bases from J; junction bases left unmatched: 2. The CDR3 has 14 amino acids. The DNA of the CDR3 is TGCGCCAGCAGCTACGGACAGGATAATTCACCCCTCCACTTT. It encodes CASSYGQDNSPLHF.

The V call is TRBV7-8, the J call TRBJ1-5, with D unclear. Germline assignment: CDR1 SGHVS and CDR2 FQNEAQ. The V end was cut by 1 base, the J end by 4 bases, with 8 bases between. CDR3 length equals 14 residues. The CDR3 protein is CASSLGQINQPQHF. DNA for the CDR3: TGTGCCAGCAGCTTAGGGCAAATTAATCAGCCCCAGCATTTT.

This chain links TRBV7-6 with TRBJ2-7, with a possible D match to TRBD1 (6 bases). Germline values: CDR1 SGHVS, CDR2 FNYEAQ. Trimming pared 5 bases from V and 7 bases from J, leaving 12 bases between. The CDR3 extends over 12 amino acids. In nucleotides, the CDR3 is TGTGCCAGCAGCCTAAACAGGGAGGAGCAGTACTTC. Amino acid sequence: CASSLNREEQYF.

The V gene is TRBV7-9, the J gene TRBJ2-1; the match to TRBD2 covers 10 bases. The CDR3 is 17 residues long. Germline V lookup: CDR1 SEHNR, CDR2 FQNEAQ (reference sequence). V lost 4 bases and J lost 0; bases outside the gene matches: 6. In DNA, the CDR3 is TGTGCCAGCAGCTCTTGGGGACTAGCGACCTCCTACAATGAGCAGTTCTTC. Translation: CASSSWGLATSYNEQFF.

The rearrangement uses TRBV11-3 and TRBJ1-1, with TRBD1 matching over 7 bases. The CDR3 covers 14 residues. CDR1 is SGHNT, CDR2 YENEEA, per germline. V shed 5 bases, J shed 1 base, and the junction held 4 bases outside the gene matches. The DNA for the CDR3 is TGTGCCAGCAGCGAGGGACAGCCGAACACTGAAGCTTTCTTT. Translating it yields CASSEGQPNTEAFF. Full variable domain (rest looked up from reference TRBV11-3 and TRBJ1-1): EAGVVQSPRYKIIEKKQPVAFWCNPISGHNTLYWYLQNLGQGPELLIRYENEEAVDDSQLPKDRFSAERLKGVDSTLKIQPAELGDSAVYLCASSEGQPNTEAFFGQGTRLTVV.

Only one count was recorded for this clone. The chain has TRBV10-3 and TRBJ1-5; a weak D match, TRBD1 (6 bases). Germline assignment: CDR1 ENHRY and CDR2 SYGVKD. V was clipped by 5 bases and J by 0 bases, with 14 bases between them. The CDR3 totals 16 residues. The chain's CDR3 is CAISKGGRDSNQPQHF. The DNA for the CDR3 is TGTGCCATCAGTAAGGGGGGCAGGGATAGCAATCAGCCCCAGCATTTT.

This clone was detected only a few times. CDR3 protein: CASSRAGLRNEKLFF. CDR3 bases: TGTGCCAGCAGTCGCGCGGGACTCAGAAATGAAAAACTGTTTTTT. V gene TRBV6-5 combines with J gene TRBJ1-4; a weak D match, TRBD1 (5 bases). This CDR3 has 15 residues. Germline assignment: CDR1 MNHEY and CDR2 SVGAGI. V gave up 5 bases and J gave up 5 bases, with 15 bases separating them.

CDR3 DNA sequence: TGTGCCAGCAGCTTTGACCAGCGGGCTTTCAATGAGCAGTTCTTC. The encoded protein is CASSFDQRAFNEQFF. The rearrangement links TRBV7-3 to TRBJ2-1; D might be TRBD2 (6 bases). This CDR3 contains 15 residues. The ends were cut back, 3 bases at V and 6 bases at J, with 15 bases in the middle. Germline V gene sequence: CDR1 SGHTA, CDR2 FQGTGA.

This clone was seen just once. The chain links TRBV7-9 to TRBJ1-1, with D maybe TRBD1 (5 bases). The CDR3 spans 14 residues. With 4 bases removed from V and 5 bases from J, the gap between germline ends came to 14 bases. CDR1 and CDR2 (germline): SEHNR, FQNEAQ (reference sequence). CDR3: CASSSTLGGTEAFF. The CDR3 region has the DNA TGTGCCAGCAGCTCTACCCTGGGGGGAACTGAAGCTTTCTTT.

This chain connects TRBV6-1 to TRBJ1-4; 7 bases line up with TRBD1. CDR1 is MNHNS, CDR2 SASEGT, per germline. J lost 7 bases, V lost 8 bases, and 7 bases had no gene match. The CDR3 length is 13 residues. The CDR3 nucleotides are TGTGCCAGCTCTGCAGGGGGTGGTGAAAAACTGTTTTTT. It is translated as CASSAGGGEKLFF.

This clone was counted a single time. The J gene is TRBJ2-3, the V gene TRBV6-4; 15 bases fit TRBD2. This CDR3 region has 17 residues. Per the germline V gene, CDR1 is MRHNA and CDR2 is SNTAGT. The ends lost 5 bases at V and 4 bases at J; junction bases unmatched: 7. The CDR3 reads CASSRTSGRGTSDTQYF. The CDR3 DNA reads as TGTGCCAGCAGTCGGACTAGCGGGAGGGGTACCTCAGATACGCAGTATTTT.

This chain connects TRBV7-6 to TRBJ2-3; a possible D gene is TRBD2 (7 bases). The CDR3 has 16 amino acids. V was cut by 1 base and J by 2 bases, with 13 bases left in between. CDR1 and CDR2 (germline): SGHVS, FNYEAQ. CDR3 sequence (DNA): TGTGCCAGCAGCTTAGGGGGGGGGCCATACACAGATACGCAGTATTTT. Amino acid sequence: CASSLGGGPYTDTQYF.

The chain links TRBV29-1 to TRBJ1-1; TRBD1 aligns across 9 bases. CDR3 length equals 11 residues. V shed 7 bases and J 4 bases; nucleotides not matched to a gene: 1. Germline lookup yields CDR1 SQVTM and CDR2 ANQGSEA. CDR3 nucleotides: TGCAGCGGACAGGGGGTCACTGAAGCTTTCTTT. It yields the protein CSGQGVTEAFF.

The J gene is TRBJ1-1, the V gene TRBV7-2; 7 positions agree with TRBD1. There are 14 residues in the CDR3. Germline V CDR1 and CDR2: SGHTA, FQGNSA. Losses at the gene ends were 5 bases for V and 5 bases for J; bases not matched to a gene: 8. In DNA, the CDR3 is TGTGCCAGCAGCGCGGACAGGACGTTGACTGAAGCTTTCTTT. Encoded protein: CASSADRTLTEAFF.

In its sample, this clone was seen a few times. V is TRBV6-1 and J is TRBJ1-3; the match to TRBD1 covers 7 bases. J gave up 2 bases and V 5 bases, and 6 bases lay outside the gene matches. Germline CDR1 MNHNS, CDR2 SASEGT. The CDR3 totals 15 residues. The CDR3 DNA reads TGTGCCAGCAGTACAGGGGTCTTAACTGGAAACACCATATATTTT. Translated: CASSTGVLTGNTIYF.

This chain joins TRBV6-5 and TRBJ1-1; a possible D gene is TRBD1 (6 bases). Germline V gives CDR1 MNHEY, CDR2 SVGAGI. This CDR3 has 16 residues. Between the trimmed V and J ends, which lost 0 bases and 4 bases, there was a span of 15 bases. CDR3: CASSYSTGNWVTEAFF. The CDR3 bases are TGTGCCAGCAGTTACTCCACAGGGAATTGGGTCACTGAAGCTTTCTTT.